This T cell receptor (beta chain) comes out of a study of blood T cell repertoires in COVID-19. Turning to the study itself: Italy, Spain and the United States were the sources of the convalescent and acute COVID-19 samples. The cDNA or gDNA used as material had been derived from T cells, B-cell-depleted T cells, or PBMCs.

The authors' processing: Amplified reference gene primers provided the basis for estimating nucleated cell counts. Clones were read by immunoSEQ multiplex PCR, and TCRdb kept only the in-frame ones, dropping some. V, J and clone size are those of that table, while D and trimming were read from the DNA. The table lists over 200,000 clones, around 85% of them singletons. Germline CDR1 is MRHNA and CDR2 is SNTAGT. V dropped 6 bases and J dropped 2; count of bases not matched to a gene: 11. This CDR3 spans 16 amino acids. The chain uses TRBV6-4 and TRBJ1-1, with TRBD1 identical over 8 bases. This receptor was obtained from a woman aged 25 to 45 who had recovered from COVID-19. Sequenced sample: peripheral blood. The CDR3 here is CASRRDRRNFNTEAFF. The CDR3 region has the DNA TGTGCCAGCAGGCGGGACAGGCGGAATTTTAACACTGAAGCTTTCTTT.